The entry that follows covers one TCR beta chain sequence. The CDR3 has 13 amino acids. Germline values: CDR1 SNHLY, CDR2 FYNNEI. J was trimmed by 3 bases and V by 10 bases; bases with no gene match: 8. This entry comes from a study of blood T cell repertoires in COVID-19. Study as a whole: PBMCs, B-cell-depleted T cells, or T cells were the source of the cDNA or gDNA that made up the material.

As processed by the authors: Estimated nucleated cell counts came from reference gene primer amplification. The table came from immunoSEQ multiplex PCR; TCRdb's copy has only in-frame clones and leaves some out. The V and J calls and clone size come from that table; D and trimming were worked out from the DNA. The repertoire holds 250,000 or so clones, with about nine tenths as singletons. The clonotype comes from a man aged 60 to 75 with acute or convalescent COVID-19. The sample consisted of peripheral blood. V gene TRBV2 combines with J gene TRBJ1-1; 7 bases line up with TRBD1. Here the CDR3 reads CATRGTEYTEAFF. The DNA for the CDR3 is TGTGCCACCAGGGGGACAGAGTACACTGAAGCTTTCTTT.